One T cell receptor beta chain is described in this entry. Its antigen remains unidentified. A roughly 2.7 ml peripheral blood sample was drawn into PAXgene tubes per donor and stored at -80°C. Total RNA was isolated from whole blood with the PAXgene blood miRNA kit on an automated QIAcube, without T cell sorting. Deep TCRalpha and TCRbeta repertoire profiling with unique molecular barcoding was performed on peripheral blood of monozygotic twin pairs concordant or discordant for inflammatory bowel disease. Smoking habits were recorded for all twin pairs, and each individual was classified as a current, former or never smoker. The cysteine opens and the phenylalanine closes a CDR3 of 15 amino acids. DNA was not recorded. This specimen belongs to a study of monozygotic twins with inflammatory bowel disease (dated by TCRdb to the late 2010s). Regarding the complete study: The complete study included roughly 30 monozygotic twin pairs: 19 IBD-discordant Danish pairs and nine German pairs, of which four were IBD-concordant and five were IBD-discordant. Each individual had, on average, about 151 000 unique TCRalpha sequences and 181 000 unique TCRbeta sequences available for analysis. Within discordant pairs, disease-associated traits were sought mainly by comparing IBD patients with their genetically identical healthy co-twins.

The library was produced with 5' RACE. Preparation of each TCR library used about 4,000 ng of total RNA. For each sample, cDNA was synthesized in eight separate reactions using SMARTScribe reverse transcriptase. During cDNA synthesis, template switching was used to introduce unique molecular identifiers that contained a 6-nucleotide sample barcode. Two nested PCRs of roughly 16 and 10 cycles amplified the TCRalpha and TCRbeta cDNA, and bead purification followed each PCR. Before amplification, the cDNA was treated with uracil DNA-glycosylase and purified using the QIAquick PCR purification kit. In the second PCR, Illumina TruSeq-compatible adapters and sample-specific barcodes were added. Library quality and concentration were assessed using TapeStation and Qubit, and about 5.2 ng of each library was pooled. Pooled libraries were sequenced on an Illumina HiSeq2500 single-index Rapid Run with 2 x 100 bp reads and custom sequencing primers. The source study handled its data this way. MiGEC version 1.2.6 was used for UMI-based consensus assembly, which corrected PCR and sequencing errors. MiXCR version 2.1.1 was used for V(D)J alignment, clonotype assembly and CDR3 extraction. Normalisation of gene usage, clonotype sharing and MAIT/NKT TCR abundance was achieved by analysing the top 1000, 10 000 and 20 000 clonotypes per sample. Diversity was computed as the inverse Simpson index with the vegan R package after downsampling to 27 000 UMIs. Statistical testing used paired Mann-Whitney U tests on the discordant twin pairs and applied Benjamini-Hochberg correction for multiple testing. The reads were reprocessed in TCRdb, with one entry per CDR3 protein sequence and no accompanying DNA. The V and J calls and clone size come from TCRdb's table, not from the authors' own analysis. The sample table records over 150,000 distinct CDR3 sequences. 2% to 2.5% of the sample goes to the ten largest clones.

Here is what the overall study found, with its caveats: The results gave no support for a single strong signal or clonotype linked to IBD. Compared with healthy twins, IBD patients shared fewer clonotypes with other individuals, and the difference was most pronounced in patients with signs of disease activity. Differing immunosuppressive treatments among patients may have added background noise and inter-individual variability to the repertoires. TCRbeta repertoire diversity, by inverse Simpson index, was decreased in IBD patients compared with their healthy co-twins. The analysis was unable to tell different T cell subtypes apart. Concordant and discordant twins showed no difference in repertoire similarity, possibly because of limited statistical power.

Input material: blood. The receptor's source is a human donor with ulcerative colitis or Crohn's disease, or a healthy co-twin of an affected twin (not recorded which). The sequence is built from TRBV12-3 or TRBV12-4 and TRBJ2-2. The encoded CDR3 is CASSLVPDYTGELFF.